This TCR beta chain comes out of a study of CD8+CD57+ T cells in acquired aplastic anemia. Study context: Sorted CD4+ and CD8+ cell DNA averaged around 3.3 ug. Reads per healthy sample averaged around 9.9 million (CD4+) and 11 million to 14 million (CD8+).

Genomic DNA provided the template from which TCR beta VDJ and CDR3 profiles were obtained. TCRdb called the reads again in MiXCR, with one record for every CDR3 protein. The table records hundreds of thousands of distinct CDR3 sequences, under 80% of them present only once. Study-wide results and caveats: The number of CD8+ CDR3 sequences shared by patients and controls was approximately 31. In CD8+ cells, Simpson's diversity showed no significant difference between patients and controls.

With regard to this clonotype: Its specificity is unknown.

Sequenced material: sorted CD4+, CD8+, or CD8+CD57+ T cells (not recorded which) from PBMCs. This TCR derives from a human donor in good health, serving as a control.

The CDR3 here is CASSGLAAVLYEQYF. Here the CDR3 DNA reads TGTGCCAGCAGCGGACTAGCGGCGGTCCTTTACGAGCAGTACTTC. The chain employs TRBV7-2 and TRBJ2-5, with TRBD2 matching 10 bases. Near its end, the DNA agrees better with TRBJ2-7, so the J call may be wrong. CDR3 length: 15 residues. Looked up from germline, CDR1 is SGHTA and CDR2 is FQGNSA.